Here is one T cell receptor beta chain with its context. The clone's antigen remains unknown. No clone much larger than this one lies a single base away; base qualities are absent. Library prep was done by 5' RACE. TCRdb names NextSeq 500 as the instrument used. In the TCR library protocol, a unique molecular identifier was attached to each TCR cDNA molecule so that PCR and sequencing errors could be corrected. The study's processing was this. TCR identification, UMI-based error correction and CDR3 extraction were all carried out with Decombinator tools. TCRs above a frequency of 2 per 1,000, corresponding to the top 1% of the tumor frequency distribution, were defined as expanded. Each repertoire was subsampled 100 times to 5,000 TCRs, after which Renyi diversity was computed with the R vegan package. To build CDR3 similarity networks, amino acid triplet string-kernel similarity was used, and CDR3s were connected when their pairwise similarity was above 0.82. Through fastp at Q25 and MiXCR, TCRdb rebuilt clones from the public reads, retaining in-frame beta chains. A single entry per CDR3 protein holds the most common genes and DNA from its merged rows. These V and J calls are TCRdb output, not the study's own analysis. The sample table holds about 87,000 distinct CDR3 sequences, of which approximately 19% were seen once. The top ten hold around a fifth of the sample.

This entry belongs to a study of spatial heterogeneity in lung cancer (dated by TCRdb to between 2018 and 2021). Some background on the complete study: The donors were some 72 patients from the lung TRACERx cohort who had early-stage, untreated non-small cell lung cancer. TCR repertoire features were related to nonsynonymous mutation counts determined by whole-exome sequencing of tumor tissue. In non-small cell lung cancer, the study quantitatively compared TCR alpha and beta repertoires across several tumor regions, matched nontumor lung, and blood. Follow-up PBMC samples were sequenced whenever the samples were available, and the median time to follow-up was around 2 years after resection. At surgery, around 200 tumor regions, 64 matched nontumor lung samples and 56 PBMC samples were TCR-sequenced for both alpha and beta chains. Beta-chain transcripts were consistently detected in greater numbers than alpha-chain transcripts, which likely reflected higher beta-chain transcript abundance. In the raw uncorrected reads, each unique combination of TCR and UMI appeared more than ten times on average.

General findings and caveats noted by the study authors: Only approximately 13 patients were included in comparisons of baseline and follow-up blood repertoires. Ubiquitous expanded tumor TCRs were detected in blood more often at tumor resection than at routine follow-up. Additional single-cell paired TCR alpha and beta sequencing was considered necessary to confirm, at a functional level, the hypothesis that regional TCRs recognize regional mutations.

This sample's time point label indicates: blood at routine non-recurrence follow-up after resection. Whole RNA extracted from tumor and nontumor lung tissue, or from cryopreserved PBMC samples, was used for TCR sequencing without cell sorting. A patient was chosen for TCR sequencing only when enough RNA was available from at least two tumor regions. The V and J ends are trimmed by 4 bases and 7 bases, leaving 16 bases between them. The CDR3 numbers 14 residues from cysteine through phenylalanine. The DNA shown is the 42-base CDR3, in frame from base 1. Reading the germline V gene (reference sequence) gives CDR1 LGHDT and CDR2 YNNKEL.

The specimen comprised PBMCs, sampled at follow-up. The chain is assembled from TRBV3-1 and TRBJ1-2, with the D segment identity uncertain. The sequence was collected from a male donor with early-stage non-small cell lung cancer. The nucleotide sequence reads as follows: TGTGCCAGCAGCCCGTCGGGAGGGTCGACTGGCTACACCTTC. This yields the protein CASSPSGGSTGYTF.